These 30 T cell receptor beta chains originate from one sample sequenced in a study of control samples from healthy donors and cancer patients. TCRdb keeps only in-frame clones here, not all; method: immunoSEQ multiplex PCR. The table records approximately 80,000 clones, 91% of them present only once. Sequencing used blood. These receptors all stem from a man aged 30 to 39 in good health.

The CDR3 coding sequence is TGTGCCAGTAGTATGTGGGCAGGGGGGGGTCAGCCCCAGCATTTT. Protein sequence: CASSMWAGGGQPQHF. This chain links TRBV19 with TRBJ1-5, with 7 bases identical to TRBD1. V lost 3 bases and J lost 6; bases outside the gene matches: 8. CDR1 and CDR2 (germline): LNHDA, SQIVND (reference sequence). This CDR3 has 15 amino acids.

The chain is built from TRBV2 and TRBJ2-6; D may be TRBD1 (6 bases). The CDR3 totals 15 residues. V lost 4 bases, J lost 4 bases, and 11 bases lay in between. CDR1 SNHLY and CDR2 FYNNEI come from the germline V gene. This CDR3 reads CASSGQGLGANVLTF. CDR3 coding DNA: TGTGCCAGCAGTGGGCAGGGGCTAGGGGCCAACGTCCTGACTTTC. Full variable domain (missing parts from reference TRBV2 and TRBJ2-6): EPEVTQTPSHQVTQMGQEVILRCVPISNHLYFYWYRQILGQKVEFLVSFYNNEISEKSEIFDDQFSVERPDGSNFTLKIRSTKLEDSAMYFCASSGQGLGANVLTFGAGSRLTVL.

The chain links TRBV7-8 to TRBJ1-5; 7 bases are shared with TRBD1. V was pared by 5 bases and J by 0 bases, with 10 bases of the junction left unmatched. The length of the CDR3 is 17 residues. Looked up from germline, CDR1 is SGHVS and CDR2 is FQNEAQ. CDR3 DNA sequence: TGTGCCAGCAGCCCCAGCCGGGACAGCGTTAGCAATCAGCCCCAGCATTTT. As protein: CASSPSRDSVSNQPQHF. Together with reference TRBV7-8 and TRBJ1-5, the CDR3 gives the full variable domain: GAGVSQSPRYKVAKRGQDVALRCDPISGHVSLFWYQQALGQGPEFLTYFQNEAQLDKSGLPSDRFFAERPEGSVSTLKIQRTQQEDSAVYLCASSPSRDSVSNQPQHFGDGTRLSIL.

The chain is built from TRBV12-3 or TRBV12-4 and TRBJ1-1, with a possible D match to TRBD1 (6 bases). This CDR3 spans 13 amino acids. The V end was cut by 6 bases, the J end by 4 bases, with 12 bases between. For the CDR3, the DNA is TGTGCCAGCAGCTTATTCAGGGGCACTGAAGCTTTCTTT. It specifies CASSLFRGTEAFF.

The V and J genes are TRBV6-5 and TRBJ1-1; D perhaps matches TRBD1 (5 bases). The V end was cut by 6 bases, the J end by 2 bases, with 13 bases between. Looked up from germline, CDR1 is MNHEY and CDR2 is SVGAGI. The CDR3 contains 14 residues. CDR3 amino acids: CASRPGLVNTEAFF. The DNA of the CDR3 is TGTGCCAGCAGGCCGGGACTGGTAAACACTGAAGCTTTCTTT.

The J gene is TRBJ1-5, the V gene TRBV28, with D perhaps matching TRBD1 (6 bases). CDR1 and CDR2 from the germline V gene are MDHEN and SYDVKM. This CDR3 contains 18 residues. V was shortened by 1 base and J by 3 bases, with 19 bases between the two germline ends. Here the CDR3 reads CASSLSGGARAHNQPQHF. For the CDR3, the DNA is TGTGCCAGCAGTTTATCGGGGGGGGCACGGGCCCACAATCAGCCCCAGCATTTT.

The genes are TRBV27 and TRBJ1-6, with TRBD1 matching over 9 bases. Germline V gene data show CDR1 as MNHEY and CDR2 as SMNVEV (reference sequence). This CDR3 contains 15 residues. V was clipped by 1 base and J by 10 bases; unmatched bases: 5. The CDR3 DNA reads as TGTGCCAGCAGTTTATACGGGACAGGGAGGTCACCCCTCCACTTT. Protein sequence: CASSLYGTGRSPLHF.

This chain uses TRBV4-2 with TRBJ2-5, with D possibly matching TRBD1 (6 bases). Germline assignment: CDR1 LGHNA and CDR2 YNFKEQ. Trimming cost V 0 bases and J 5 bases, with 16 bases left between them. This CDR3 spans 16 amino acids. The CDR3 protein is CASSQEGSSQGETQYF. CDR3 DNA sequence: TGTGCCAGCAGCCAAGAAGGGTCTTCCCAGGGGGAGACCCAGTACTTC.

The genes are TRBV4-3 and TRBJ2-7, with D possibly TRBD2 on 5 matching bases. This CDR3 comprises 16 residues. Germline V gene sequence: CDR1 LGHNA, CDR2 YSLEER. Trimming took off 0 bases at V and 0 bases at J, with 12 bases between the two ends. CDR3 coding DNA: TGCGCCAGCAGCCAAGAGGGAGCTTTAGGCTCCTACGAGCAGTACTTC. This sequence encodes CASSQEGALGSYEQYF.

The chain uses TRBV5-1 and TRBJ1-1; D gene ambiguous. CDR3 size: 14 residues. The V gene lost 3 bases and the J gene lost 1 base, with 10 bases spanning the gap. CDR1 and CDR2 (germline): SGHRS, YFSETQ. CDR3 bases: TGCGCCAGCAGCTCCGGACCCTCGAACACTGAAGCTTTCTTT. Encoded protein: CASSSGPSNTEAFF.

V gene TRBV27 combines with J gene TRBJ2-7; TRBD2 is a possible D gene (5 bases). The CDR3 runs 15 residues. V lost 3 bases and J 3 bases, leaving 15 bases between the germline ends. In germline, CDR1 is MNHEY, CDR2 SMNVEV (reference sequence). The DNA for the CDR3 is TGTGCCAGCAGTTTGGACGGGTCGGGGTTCTACGAGCAGTACTTC. This encodes CASSLDGSGFYEQYF.

This chain joins TRBV18 and TRBJ2-7; perhaps TRBD1 as D (6 bases). Germline V gene sequence: CDR1 KGHSH, CDR2 LQKENI. Trimming stripped 2 bases from V and 4 bases from J, with 9 bases between. The CDR3 length is 13 residues. Written as DNA, the CDR3 is TGTGCCAGCTCACCAGACAGGATATACGAGCAGTACTTC. Protein product: CASSPDRIYEQYF.

The chain joins TRBV7-2 to TRBJ2-7, with 8 positions matching TRBD1. Germline CDR1 is SGHTA and CDR2 is FQGNSA. Trimming took 1 base from V and 3 from J; bases not matched to a gene: 2. The CDR3 is made up of 14 amino acids. CDR3 loop: CASSLGTGIYEQYF. For the CDR3, the DNA is TGTGCCAGCAGCTTAGGGACAGGGATCTACGAGCAGTACTTC.

The chain combines TRBV12-3 or TRBV12-4 with TRBJ2-6; D uncertain. V was clipped by 6 bases and J by 0 bases, with 3 bases between them. The CDR3 consists of 13 residues. CDR3 DNA: TGTGCCAGCAGGAACTCTGGGGCCAACGTCCTGACTTTC. Translation gives CASRNSGANVLTF.

Here the CDR3 DNA reads TGTGCCAGCAGTACCGGACAGACCTACGAGCAGTACTTC. Translating it yields CASSTGQTYEQYF. The chain links TRBV6-6 to TRBJ2-7, with a possible D match to TRBD1 (6 bases). The CDR3 runs 13 residues. The V gene lost 5 bases and the J gene lost 2 bases, with 10 bases spanning the gap. Germline assignment: CDR1 MNHNY and CDR2 SVGAGI (reference sequence).

V gene TRBV6-5 combines with J gene TRBJ2-4, with TRBD1 identical over 8 bases. In germline, CDR1 is MNHEY, CDR2 SVGAGI. Germline trimming cut 0 bases from V and 8 bases from J; bases unmatched to any gene: 6. The CDR3 totals 15 residues. The chain's CDR3 is CASSYSKQGVDIQYF. CDR3 in DNA: TGTGCCAGCAGTTACTCGAAACAGGGGGTGGACATTCAGTACTTC.

V usage is TRBV3-1 (or the pseudogene TRBV3-2) and J usage is TRBJ2-7; D is perhaps TRBD1 or TRBD2 (5 bases each). Germline CDR1 LGHDT, CDR2 YNNKEL (reference sequence). The CDR3 is 16 residues long. The ends were cut back, 2 bases at V and 5 bases at J, with 19 bases in the middle. CDR3 residues: CASSQNRGAGGHEQYF. In nucleotides, the CDR3 is TGTGCCAGCAGCCAAAACCGAGGGGCAGGCGGTCACGAGCAGTACTTC.

This rearrangement joins TRBV28 to TRBJ1-2; tentatively, D is TRBD1 (6 bases). Germline CDR1 is MDHEN and CDR2 is SYDVKM. CDR3 length equals 13 residues. V was cut by 6 bases and J by 2 bases, with 10 bases left in between. The CDR3 reads CASREGGNYGYTF. CDR3 nucleotides: TGTGCCAGCAGAGAAGGGGGGAACTATGGCTACACCTTC.

V gene TRBV7-9 combines with J gene TRBJ1-1, with 7 bases that match TRBD1. The CDR3 spans 13 residues. Germline loops: CDR1 SEHNR, CDR2 FQNEAQ (reference sequence). Unmatched junction bases numbered 4, after V lost 6 bases and J lost 3 bases. The chain's CDR3 is CASSRQGYTEAFF. CDR3 DNA: TGTGCCAGCAGTCGACAGGGTTACACTGAAGCTTTCTTT.

The rearrangement joins TRBV28 to TRBJ1-5, with D possibly being TRBD1 (6 bases). The V gene lost 3 bases and the J gene lost 7 bases, with 13 bases spanning the gap. The CDR3 sequence is 14 residues long. CDR1 and CDR2 from the germline V gene are MDHEN and SYDVKM. CDR3 coding DNA: TGTGCCAGCAGTTTCCTACAGGGCGGGCAGCCCCAGCATTTT. Its protein is CASSFLQGGQPQHF.

Here the CDR3 DNA reads TGCGCCAGCAGCTTGGCGGCAGGGCCGAGAGTTGGAGCCTATGGCTACACCTTC. Its translation is CASSLAAGPRVGAYGYTF. This chain uses TRBV5-1 with TRBJ1-2, with a tentative D call TRBD1 (5 bases). Germline lookup yields CDR1 SGHRS and CDR2 YFSETQ. The CDR3 is made up of 18 amino acids. V was cut by 0 bases and J by 4 bases, with 22 bases left in between. Variable domain in full (rest from reference TRBV5-1 and TRBJ1-2): KAGVTQTPRYLIKTRGQQVTLSCSPISGHRSVSWYQQTPGQGLQFLFEYFSETQRNKGNFPGRFSGRQFSNSRSEMNVSTLELGDSALYLCASSLAAGPRVGAYGYTFGSGTRLTVV.

The V and J genes are TRBV3-1 (or the pseudogene TRBV3-2) and TRBJ1-4, with TRBD1 as a possible D gene (5 bases). Trimming took 1 base from V and 4 from J, leaving 13 bases between them. Germline V gives CDR1 LGHDT, CDR2 YNNKEL (reference sequence). The CDR3 is made up of 16 amino acids. CDR3 sequence reads: CASSQGTGGVNEKLFF. In nucleotides, the CDR3 is TGTGCCAGCAGCCAAGGCACGGGGGGTGTTAATGAAAAACTGTTTTTT.

This chain uses TRBV11-2 with TRBJ1-1; D gene unclear. CDR1 and CDR2 (germline): SGHAT, FQNNGV. The CDR3 has 14 residues. The V gene lost 2 bases and the J gene lost 10 bases, with 17 bases spanning the gap. CDR3: CASSLRPEGSGAFF. For the CDR3, the DNA is TGTGCCAGCAGCTTACGCCCGGAGGGTTCTGGAGCTTTCTTT.

CDR3 sequence (DNA): TGTGCCAGCAGCCCAAGGTGGGCCGGATTCTACAATGAGCAGTTCTTC. It codes for CASSPRWAGFYNEQFF. The rearrangement links TRBV9 to TRBJ2-1, with no clear D. CDR1 and CDR2 from the germline V gene are SGDLS and YYNGEE. CDR3 length: 16 amino acids. V shed 4 bases and J shed 3 bases, with 17 bases lying between them. The whole variable domain, filled in from reference TRBV9 and TRBJ2-1, reads DSGVTQTPKHLITATGQRVTLRCSPRSGDLSVYWYQQSLDQGLQFLIQYYNGEERAKGNILERFSAQQFPDLHSELNLSSLELGDSALYFCASSPRWAGFYNEQFFGPGTRLTVL.

J is TRBJ1-2 and V is TRBV6-6, with D perhaps matching TRBD1 (5 bases). From germline, CDR1 is MNHNY and CDR2 SVGAGI (reference sequence). Trimming removed 0 bases at V and 1 base at J, with 12 bases between. The CDR3 has 16 amino acids. The CDR3 nucleotides read TGTGCCAGCAGTTACTCGTCACGGGGGGATAACTATGGCTACACCTTC. It codes for CASSYSSRGDNYGYTF.

This chain connects TRBV14 to TRBJ1-1, with 7 bases that match TRBD1. After removal of 3 bases from V and 4 bases from J, the junction contained 8 bases not matched to a gene. CDR1 is SGHDN and CDR2 is FVKESK in the germline V gene. The CDR3 extends over 15 amino acids. The CDR3 spells CASSQVNRGGTEAFF. The DNA for the CDR3 is TGTGCCAGCAGCCAGGTAAACAGGGGCGGCACTGAAGCTTTCTTT.

The genes are TRBV6-5 and TRBJ2-7, with a tentative D call TRBD2 (5 bases). From germline, CDR1 is MNHEY and CDR2 SVGAGI. The V gene lost 4 bases and the J gene lost 0 bases, with 13 bases spanning the gap. The CDR3 is 15 amino acids. The CDR3 bases are TGTGCCAGCAGTTCACTAGACTGGAGCTCCTACGAGCAGTACTTC. It yields the protein CASSSLDWSSYEQYF.

This sequence joins TRBV21-1 and TRBJ2-3; the D segment call TRBD2 is taken from the table without a DNA check. TRBV21-1 is described as a pseudogene. The length of the CDR3 is 20 residues. CDR3 residues: CASSSQTSASTMGHTDTQYF. CDR3 in DNA: TGTGCCAGCAGCAGCCAGACTAGCGCTTCAACCATGGGGCACACAGATACGCAGTATTTT.

This rearrangement joins TRBV7-3 to TRBJ2-1; 8 bases fit TRBD1. The CDR3 extends over 15 amino acids. Germline V CDR1 and CDR2: SGHTA, FQGTGA. With V trimmed by 6 bases and J by 3 bases, 7 bases remained unmatched. The CDR3 sequence: CASSPQGADYNEQFF. DNA of the CDR3: TGTGCCAGCAGTCCTCAGGGGGCCGACTACAATGAGCAGTTCTTC.

CDR3 bases: TGTGCCAGCAGCTCGGGGACTAGCGGAACAGATACGCAGTATTTT. This sequence encodes CASSSGTSGTDTQYF. The chain couples TRBV11-3 to TRBJ2-3; 11 bases are shared with TRBD2. The CDR3 contains 15 residues. Germline CDR1 SGHNT, CDR2 YENEEA. Trimming cost V 4 bases and J 3 bases; bases outside gene matches: 3.